The table lists the clone carrying this TCR beta chain with a few counts. Its specificity is unknown. This sample is drawn from a study of T cells in Graves' hyperthyroidism and ophthalmopathy. The CDR3 totals 15 residues. Trimming took off 1 base at V and 0 bases at J, with 6 bases between the two ends. Germline V gene sequence: CDR1 SGHVS, CDR2 FQNEAQ. Using RNA transcripts as the source, TCR beta CDR3 regions were amplified. First-round RT-PCR with HTBI primers amplified the TCR CDR3 region. TCRdb ran MiXCR on the multiplex PCR reads and lists one entry per CDR3 protein. Counted here are fewer than 450,000 distinct CDR3 sequences, under 20% occurring once; the ten biggest clones make up 40%. Exclusions: uncontrolled infection, other autoimmune disease, pregnancy, lactation. Findings and caveats of the study: Most thyroid clonotypes with frequency above 0.001 were detected in blood.

The V and J genes are TRBV7-8 and TRBJ2-2, with D uncertain. This clonotype was obtained from a man between 18 and 29 years old with Graves' ophthalmopathy. Sequenced material: blood. Here the CDR3 reads CASSLGGTNTGELFF. In DNA, the CDR3 is TGTGCCAGCAGCTTAGGTGGCACGAACACCGGGGAGCTGTTTTTT.